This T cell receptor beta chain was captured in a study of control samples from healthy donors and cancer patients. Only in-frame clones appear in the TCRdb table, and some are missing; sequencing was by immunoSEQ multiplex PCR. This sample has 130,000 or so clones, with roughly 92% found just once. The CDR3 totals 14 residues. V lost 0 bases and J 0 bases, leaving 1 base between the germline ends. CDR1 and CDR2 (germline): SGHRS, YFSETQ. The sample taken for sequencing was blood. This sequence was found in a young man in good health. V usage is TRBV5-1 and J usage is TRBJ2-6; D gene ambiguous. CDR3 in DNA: TGCGCCAGCAGCTTGGGCTCTGGGGCCAACGTCCTGACTTTC. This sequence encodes CASSLGSGANVLTF.